This T cell receptor (beta chain) comes out of a study of beta chain features in type 1 diabetes (dated by TCRdb to 2016 to 2019). Looking at the study overall: Patients and healthy donors did not differ in mean age, gender distribution, total cell number or subset yield. Regulatory and stem cell-like memory subsets were isolated from only 8 patients and roughly 8 healthy donors, whereas naive and central memory subsets came from all 30 or so donors. In the study, TCRB repertoires of sorted circulating CD4+ T cell subsets from recently diagnosed type 1 diabetes patients were compared with those of matched healthy donors. A total of 107,917,701 sorted cells were examined across all samples, and RNA yield correlated strongly with the number of cells per subset.

Via the germline V gene, CDR1 is SGHVS and CDR2 FNYEAQ. The CDR3, from cysteine to phenylalanine, totals 14 residues. Just CDR3 DNA is preserved here, 42 bases in frame from base 1. Relative to germline, V is missing 5 bases and J is missing 5 bases, with 7 bases of the junction outside any gene match. Worth noting for this clone: Its target antigen remains unknown. Base qualities are not provided; no much larger clone lies one nucleotide away.

From each donor, a single peripheral blood sample of about 120 mL on average was drawn into heparinised tubes. A BD FACSAria II was used to sort naive, central memory, regulatory and stem cell-like memory CD4+ T cells with a panel that included CD45RO, CCR7, CD25, CD127, CD95 and CD27. A purity above 95% was achieved for all sorted populations. PBMCs were isolated right away by Lymphoprep density gradient centrifugation and were stained directly, without culture. Samples were stained and sorted in pairs, with one healthy donor and one patient per experiment, so that batch effects were minimized. The entire isolated RNA was reverse transcribed using the High Capacity cDNA Reverse Transcription Kit, and thus expressed TCRB transcripts were sequenced. Naive, central memory and regulatory T cell samples underwent deep immunoSEQ sequencing, averaging around 3.6 million total reads per sample. After sorted cells were lysed in RLT buffer, RNA was extracted with DNase-treated RNeasy Micro or Mini kits, with the choice depending on cell number. To prevent cross-contamination, every cell subset was processed on its own, while patient and healthy donor samples were processed together. Using the immunoSEQ multiplex PCR, TCRB sequences were amplified from cDNA into 87-bp fragments spanning the CDR3 region. The amplicons were sequenced using the Illumina HiSeq platform. The study's own analysis went as follows. Synthetic template baselines were used to correct PCR bias computationally, reads within Hamming distance 2 were collapsed, and singletons that could not be merged were discarded. Reads were aligned to IMGT to assign V, D and J genes, CDR3 length, and insertions or deletions at six rearrangement sites. Within each subset, clonotype counts were normalized to sorted cell number, after which true diversity and Gini coefficients were computed with the tcR R package. The overlap coefficient, calculated on TCRB nucleotide sequences, was used to measure repertoire sharing. As a proxy for the pre-selection repertoire, out-of-frame TCRB sequences from naive cells were analyzed. This immuneACCESS table, as held by TCRdb, lists in-frame sequences with V and J called but not all clones. Of the missing ones, under half trace to an unresolved V gene in checked studies; the others have no known cause. For V, J and clone size, that table is used; D and trimming come from the DNA. The table for this sample lists hundreds of thousands of clones; around 12% of them were counted only once. Clones ranked in the top ten supply approximately 0.015% of the sample.

Findings and caveats that apply to the study as a whole: HLA sub-analyses involved small numbers of individuals, so any influence of HLA type on TCRB rearrangement remained unresolved. Because cDNA rather than genomic DNA was sequenced, highly expressing activated cells could have been over-represented, although no difference in activation and CD3 levels was found between groups. At VDJ recombination sites, type 1 diabetes patients had fewer insertions and more deleted nucleotides, which implies abnormalities in thymic rearrangement. The naive, central memory and regulatory TCRB repertoires appeared to resemble one another more closely among patients than among healthy donors. A moderate but significant shortening of TCRB CDR3 length was observed in type 1 diabetes patients in all four CD4+ subsets. Shorter templates might be favored by PCR, yet because patient and control samples were amplified and corrected together, any such skew would affect both groups equally.

The chain employs TRBV7-6 and TRBJ2-7; 9 central bases correspond to TRBD1. Sequenced: naive CD4+ T cells from blood. In the paper's terms, the cell subset or site label means: true naive CD4+ T cells. This receptor was identified in a young man in good health. At the DNA level, the sequence is TGTGCCAGCAGCACCGGGACAGGGAACCACGAGCAGTACTTC. Its protein product is CASSTGTGNHEQYF.